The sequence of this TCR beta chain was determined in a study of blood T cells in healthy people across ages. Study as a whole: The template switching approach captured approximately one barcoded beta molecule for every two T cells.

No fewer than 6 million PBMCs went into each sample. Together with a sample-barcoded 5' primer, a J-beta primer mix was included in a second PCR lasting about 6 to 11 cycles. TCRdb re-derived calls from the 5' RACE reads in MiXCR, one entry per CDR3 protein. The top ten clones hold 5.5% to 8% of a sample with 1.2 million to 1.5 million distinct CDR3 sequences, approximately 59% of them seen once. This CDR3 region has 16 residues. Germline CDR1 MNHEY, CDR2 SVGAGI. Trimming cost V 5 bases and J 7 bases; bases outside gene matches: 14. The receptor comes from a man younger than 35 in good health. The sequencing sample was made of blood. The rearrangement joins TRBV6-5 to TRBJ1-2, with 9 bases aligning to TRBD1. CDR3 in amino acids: CASSRNRDRDVLGYTF. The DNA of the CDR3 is TGTGCCAGCAGTCGCAACCGGGACAGGGACGTCCTTGGCTACACCTTC.